The clone carrying this T cell receptor (beta chain) was seen once. Random-hexamer reverse transcription was applied to roughly 0.5 to 1 ug RNA. immunoSEQ multiplex PCR amplified TCR beta CDR3 across 54 Vbeta, 13 Jbeta. TCRdb analysed the immunoSEQ multiplex PCR reads with MiXCR anew, one entry per CDR3 protein. The sample holds approximately 210,000 distinct CDR3 sequences, around 93% seen once. CDR1 is DFQATT and CDR2 is SNEGSKA in the germline V gene (reference sequence). V was trimmed by 5 bases and J by 8 bases, leaving 16 bases between them. This CDR3 comprises 13 residues. This specimen belongs to a study of CD8 T cells in Susac syndrome. The wider study: Patients with Susac syndrome were, at the time of blood collection, therapy-naive, maintained on corticosteroids, or maintained on intravenous immunoglobulin alone.

Sequencing of TCR beta was carried out in blood CD8+ and CD4+ T cells. The chain is built from TRBV20-1 and TRBJ2-1; possibly TRBD2 for D (5 bases). The receptor comes from a human donor with Susac syndrome. Sequencing was done on a sample of CD4+ T cells from PBMCs. In DNA form, the CDR3 reads TGCAGTGCTTTTAGTGCGACCGGGGATGAGCAGTTCTTC. Protein product: CSAFSATGDEQFF.